The 9 T cell receptor beta chains in this list originate from one sample, sequenced in a study of blood T cells in healthy people across ages. Primed by a sample-barcoded 5' primer and a J-beta primer mix, a second PCR proceeded for 7 to 11 cycles. TCRdb processed the 5' RACE reads anew with MiXCR; each CDR3 protein has one entry. The sample yields some 1.7 million distinct CDR3 sequences, roughly 27% seen once. Sequencing was done on a sample of blood. These receptors were obtained from a woman in her 30s in good health.

Concerning this clonotype: Since a much larger clone is just one base distant, this may be a read error. V is TRBV7-2 and J is TRBJ2-1, with D uncertain. Germline V gives CDR1 SGHTA, CDR2 FQGNSA. The CDR3 runs 13 residues. Trimming left V 5 bases short and J 10 bases short, with 15 bases between. CDR3 region: CASSPRLYYEQFF. DNA for the CDR3: TGTGCCAGCAGCCCTCGCTTATACTACGAGCAGTTCTTC.

This clonotype was recorded many times. CDR3 nucleotide sequence: TGCAGTGCTAGAGCTCAAAGCGGGGGCGGGGGGACCCAAGAGACCCAGTACTTC. This encodes CSARAQSGGGGTQETQYF. The chain is built from TRBV20-1 and TRBJ2-5, with TRBD2 identical over 8 bases. The V and J ends lost 1 base and 1 base, in that order; junction bases with no gene match: 14. This CDR3 region has 18 residues. Germline CDR1 and CDR2: DFQATT and SNEGSKA (reference sequence).

V gene TRBV10-1 combines with J gene TRBJ2-5, with D uncertain. The CDR3 consists of 16 residues. The germline gives CDR1 WNHNN, CDR2 SYGVQD (reference sequence). V was trimmed by 0 bases and J by 3 bases, leaving 14 bases between them. Here the CDR3 reads CASSESEAATKETQYF. CDR3 in DNA: TGCGCCAGCAGTGAGTCAGAGGCAGCGACAAAAGAGACCCAGTACTTC.

This clonotype was seen a handful of times. The chain combines TRBV10-3 with TRBJ2-5, with TRBD2 identical over 10 bases. CDR1 and CDR2 (germline): ENHRY, SYGVKD. V lost 3 bases to trimming and J lost 2 bases; unmatched junction nucleotides: 6. The CDR3 length is 16 residues. CDR3 bases: TGTGCCATCAGTGACCCTAGCGGGAGAGGGCAAGAGACCCAGTACTTC. Translated, it gives CAISDPSGRGQETQYF.

This clonotype occurred a few times. This rearrangement joins TRBV7-2 to TRBJ2-3, with 7 bases fitting TRBD1. This CDR3 spans 16 amino acids. The germline V gene has CDR1 SGHTA and CDR2 FQGNSA. The junction had 8 bases not matched to a gene; V was cut back by 5 bases and J by 0 bases. CDR3: CASSPRGRTSTDTQYF. Written as DNA, the CDR3 is TGTGCCAGCAGCCCGAGGGGGCGGACTAGCACAGATACGCAGTATTTT.

The DNA of the CDR3 is TGTGCCAGCAGCTTCCCGAACGGCAGGGTTTTCTATGGCTACACCTTC. It translates to CASSFPNGRVFYGYTF. This sequence joins TRBV7-2 and TRBJ1-2, with D tentatively TRBD1 (5 bases). Trimming took 3 bases from V and 4 from J, leaving 18 bases between them. Germline V gives CDR1 SGHTA, CDR2 FQGNSA. The CDR3 is 16 residues long.

This chain joins TRBV28 and TRBJ2-7, with 8 bases identical to TRBD2. The V gene end was trimmed by 5 bases and the J gene end by 2 bases; junction bases not matched to a gene: 11. CDR1 is MDHEN and CDR2 is SYDVKM in the germline V gene. CDR3 length equals 16 residues. CDR3 in amino acids: CASSPRLGGGPYEQYF. CDR3 sequence (DNA): TGTGCCAGCAGTCCGCGCTTGGGCGGGGGGCCCTACGAGCAGTACTTC. Variable domain in full (rest from reference TRBV28 and TRBJ2-7): DVKVTQSSRYLVKRTGEKVFLECVQDMDHENMFWYRQDPGLGLRLIYFSYDVKMKEKGDIPEGYSVSREKKERFSLILESASTNQTSMYLCASSPRLGGGPYEQYFGPGTRLTVT.

Note on this clonotype: It may be a read error: a sequence one base away is much more abundant. The J gene is TRBJ2-7, the V gene TRBV20-1, with a possible D match to TRBD2 (5 bases). Germline assignment: CDR1 DFQATT and CDR2 SNEGSKA (reference sequence). CDR3 length: 13 amino acids. CDR3 sequence reads: CSAGLSDNYAQYF. The CDR3 DNA reads TGCAGTGCCGGACTCTCGGATAACTACGCGCAGTACTTC.

The V gene is TRBV9, the J gene TRBJ1-4, with TRBD1 matching over 9 bases. The CDR3 consists of 14 residues. V was clipped by 3 bases and J by 8 bases; unmatched bases: 5. Germline assignment: CDR1 SGDLS and CDR2 YYNGEE. The CDR3 sequence: CASSAGTGREKLFF. The CDR3 DNA reads TGTGCCAGCAGCGCCGGGACAGGGAGAGAAAAACTGTTTTTT.